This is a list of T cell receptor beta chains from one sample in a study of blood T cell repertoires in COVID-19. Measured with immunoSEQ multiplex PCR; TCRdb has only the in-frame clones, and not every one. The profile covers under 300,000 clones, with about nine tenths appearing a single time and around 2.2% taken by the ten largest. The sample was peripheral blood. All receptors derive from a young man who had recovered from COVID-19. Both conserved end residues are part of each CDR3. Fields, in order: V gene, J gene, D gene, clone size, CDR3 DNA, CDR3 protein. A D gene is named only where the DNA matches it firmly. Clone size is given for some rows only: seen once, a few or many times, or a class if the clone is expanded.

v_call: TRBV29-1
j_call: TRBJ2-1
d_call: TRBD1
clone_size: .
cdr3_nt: TGCAGCGCCGCCCGTGGGACAGGGTACAATGAGCAGTTCTTC
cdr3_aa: CSAARGTGYNEQFF

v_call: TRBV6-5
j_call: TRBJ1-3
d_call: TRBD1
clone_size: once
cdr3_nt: TGTGCCAGCACCCGAGACAGGGGGCTACGCAACACCATATATTTT
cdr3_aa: CASTRDRGLRNTIYF

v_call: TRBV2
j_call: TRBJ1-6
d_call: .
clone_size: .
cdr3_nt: TGTGCCAGCAGTGCCTCGTGGGGGAGGGCCCTCCACTTT
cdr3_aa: CASSASWGRALHF

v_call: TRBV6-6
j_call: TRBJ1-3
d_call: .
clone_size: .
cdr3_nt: TGTGCCAGCACCCCGGGCGGGTTTCGGGACACCATATATTTT
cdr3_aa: CASTPGGFRDTIYF

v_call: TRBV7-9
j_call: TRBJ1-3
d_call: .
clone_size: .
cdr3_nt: TGTGCCAGCAGCTTATCAGGGTATGGAAACACCATATATTTT
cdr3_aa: CASSLSGYGNTIYF

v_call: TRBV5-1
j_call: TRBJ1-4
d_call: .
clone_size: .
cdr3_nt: TGCGCCAGCAGCTTCGAAACAGGAGCAACTAATGAAAAACTGTTTTTT
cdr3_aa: CASSFETGATNEKLFF

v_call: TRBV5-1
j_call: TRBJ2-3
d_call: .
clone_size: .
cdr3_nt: TGCGCCAGCAGCTTGGAGGGGGGGCTCGTAGATACGCAGTATTTT
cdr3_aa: CASSLEGGLVDTQYF

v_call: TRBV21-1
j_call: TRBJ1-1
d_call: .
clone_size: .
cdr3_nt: TGTGCCAGCAGCGAGTTACCGGTCGGGACAACGGCTTTCTTT
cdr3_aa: CASSELPVGTTAFF

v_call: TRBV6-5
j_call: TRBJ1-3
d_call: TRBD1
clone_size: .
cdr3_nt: TGTGCCAGCAGCGCGGTCCCGGGACAGGGAAACACCATATATTTT
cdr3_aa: CASSAVPGQGNTIYF

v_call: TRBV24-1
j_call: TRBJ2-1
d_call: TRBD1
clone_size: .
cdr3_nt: TGTGCCACCAGTGCCACTAGGACAGGCCTCTACAATGAGCAGTTCTTC
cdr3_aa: CATSATRTGLYNEQFF

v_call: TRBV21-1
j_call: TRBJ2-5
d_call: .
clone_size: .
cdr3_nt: TGTGCCAGCAGTCCGCCAGGCAGGGTCCAAGAGACCCAGTACTTC
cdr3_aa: CASSPPGRVQETQYF

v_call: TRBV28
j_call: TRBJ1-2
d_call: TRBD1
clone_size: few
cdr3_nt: TGTGCCAGCATTCCGGACAGGAACTATGGCTACACCTTC
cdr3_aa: CASIPDRNYGYTF

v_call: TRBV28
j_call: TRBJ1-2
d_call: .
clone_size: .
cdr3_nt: TGTGCCAGCAGTTCCGGGGGAAGAAACTATGGCTACACCTTC
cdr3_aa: CASSSGGRNYGYTF

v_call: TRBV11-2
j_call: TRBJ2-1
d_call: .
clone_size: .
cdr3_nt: TGTGCCAGCAGCTTAGAGGGGACAGAGCAGTTCTTC
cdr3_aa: CASSLEGTEQFF

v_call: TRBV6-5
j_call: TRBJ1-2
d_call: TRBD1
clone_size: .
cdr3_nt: TGTGCCACCAACACCCTGGGACAGGGGATCGATGGCTACACCTTC
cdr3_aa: CATNTLGQGIDGYTF

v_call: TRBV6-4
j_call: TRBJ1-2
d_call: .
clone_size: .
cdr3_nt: TGTGCCAGCAGACAGGGTACTAACTATGGCTACACCTTC
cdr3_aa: CASRQGTNYGYTF

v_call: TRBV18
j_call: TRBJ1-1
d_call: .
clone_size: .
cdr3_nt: TGTGCCAGCTCACAAGGGGGTAACACTGAAGCTTTCTTT
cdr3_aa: CASSQGGNTEAFF

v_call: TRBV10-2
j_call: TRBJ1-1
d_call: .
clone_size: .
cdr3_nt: TGCGCCAGCCTGCGGGGTGGAAACACTGAAGCTTTCTTT
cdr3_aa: CASLRGGNTEAFF

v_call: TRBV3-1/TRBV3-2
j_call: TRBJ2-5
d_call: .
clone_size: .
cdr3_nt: TGTGCCAGCAGCCAAGATCTGTCGGAGACCCAGTACTTC
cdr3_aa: CASSQDLSETQYF

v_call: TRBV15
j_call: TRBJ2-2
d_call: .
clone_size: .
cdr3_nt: TGTGCCACCAGCAGATCCGAGACAGGTCATGACACCGGGGAGCTGTTTTTT
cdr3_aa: CATSRSETGHDTGELFF